Each of the 32 T cell receptor beta chains below was sequenced from the same sample in a study of regulatory T cells in long-lasting Graves disease (dated by TCRdb to the early 2020s). The method behind the library was multiplex PCR. TCRdb shows the sequencer as Illumina HiSeq 4000. CDR3 regions were amplified by Arm-PCR with iRepertoire HTBI primers to construct TCR beta libraries. TCRdb itself trimmed the public reads at Q25 with fastp, ran MiXCR and retained productive beta chains. For every CDR3 protein sequence, its rows merge into one entry that carries the most common genes and DNA. Within this sample are over 450,000 distinct CDR3 sequences, with about 22% of them counted one time only. The ten largest clones represent about 6.6% of the sample. The sample's time point label, decoded: persistent/refractory GD, antithyroid drugs over 5 years with positive TRAb. For both TCR sequencing and RNA sequencing, RNA was extracted from PBMCs using TRIzol.

The sample in question was peripheral blood mononuclear cells (PBMCs), obtained when the disease was refractory, from a patient treated with antithyroid drugs. These receptors came from a female donor with Graves disease.

The J gene is TRBJ1-1, the V gene TRBV25-1, with D tentatively TRBD1 (6 bases). The CDR3 loop spans 14 amino acids. Trimming left V 2 bases short and J 6 bases short, with 13 bases between. Germline CDR1 is MGHDK and CDR2 is SYGVNS. Here the CDR3 reads CASSERGAFAEAFF. CDR3 coding DNA: TGTGCCAGCAGTGAAAGGGGGGCGTTCGCTGAAGCTTTCTTT.

This clonotype was counted many times. The chain links TRBV28 to TRBJ2-7; TRBD2 might be the D (6 bases). This CDR3 comprises 12 residues. Germline-derived CDR1 and CDR2 are MDHEN and SYDVKM. V dropped 5 bases and J dropped 7 bases, with 12 bases sitting between them. CDR3: CASSGTQGEQYF. As DNA, the CDR3 is TGTGCCAGCAGTGGGACTCAAGGGGAGCAGTACTTC.

Concerning this clonotype: This sequence may be a read error, since a much larger clone differs from it by one base. The rearrangement uses TRBV7-6 and TRBJ1-1; 7 nucleotides agree with TRBD1. Losses at the gene ends were 1 base for V and 4 bases for J; bases not matched to a gene: 9. Germline V lookup: CDR1 SGHVS, CDR2 FNYEAQ. The CDR3 length is 16 residues. The CDR3 here is CASSLGFRGTSTEAFF. CDR3 nucleotides: TGTGCCAGCAGCTTAGGGTTCAGGGGGACGAGCACTGAAGCTTTCTTT.

In its sample, this clonotype was seen many times. This sequence joins TRBV28 and TRBJ2-2, with 7 bases that match TRBD2. Unmatched junction bases numbered 15, after V lost 6 bases and J lost 5 bases. The CDR3 has 17 residues. Germline CDR1 reads MDHEN; CDR2 reads SYDVKM. The CDR3 DNA is TGTGCCAGCAGCCGACTAGCTTCGGGAGGTCTTACCGGGGAGCTGTTTTTT. It yields the protein CASSRLASGGLTGELFF.

This clonotype was observed once. Being one base from a much bigger clone, this may be a read error. The genes are TRBV12-3 or TRBV12-4 and TRBJ1-4; D is possibly TRBD1 (5 bases). The ends were cut back, 8 bases at V and 8 bases at J, with 21 bases in the middle. This CDR3 has 15 residues. The DNA for the CDR3 is TGTGCCAGCGGCCTTGGCCCCACTGAGGGGGAAAAACTGTTTTTT. Protein: CASGLGPTEGEKLFF.

The V gene is TRBV28, the J gene TRBJ2-3; perhaps TRBD1 as D (5 bases). This CDR3 has 15 residues. Germline CDR1 MDHEN, CDR2 SYDVKM. Trimming took 5 bases from V and 6 from J, leaving 18 bases between them. The CDR3 protein is CASSLRLIPGDTQYF. The CDR3 nucleotides are TGTGCCAGCAGTCTGAGACTTATCCCAGGGGATACGCAGTATTTT. Full variable domain (remainder filled in from reference TRBV28 and TRBJ2-3): DVKVTQSSRYLVKRTGEKVFLECVQDMDHENMFWYRQDPGLGLRLIYFSYDVKMKEKGDIPEGYSVSREKKERFSLILESASTNQTSMYLCASSLRLIPGDTQYFGPGTRLTVL.

Comment on this clonotype: The junction departs from germline at one end; a sequencing error may be responsible. V is TRBV7-2 and J is TRBJ2-6; possible D gene TRBD1, 6 bases. The CDR3 has 19 residues. Germline V gene data show CDR1 as SGHTA and CDR2 as FQGNSA. CDR3 protein: CASSLRGPRGSTGAKVLTF. CDR3 coding DNA: TGTGCCAGCAGCTTACGCGGCCCCAGGGGCTCGACTGGGGCCAAAGTCCTGACTTTC.

In this sample, this clonotype turned up a few times. V usage is TRBV2 and J usage is TRBJ2-3, with D possibly TRBD2 on 5 matching bases. The germline V gene encodes CDR1 SNHLY and CDR2 FYNNEI. V was shortened by 3 bases and J by 2 bases, with 9 bases between the two germline ends. The CDR3 has 14 residues. The CDR3, as DNA: TGTGCCAGCAGTGACGAGGGTGTCACAGATACGCAGTATTTT. Protein: CASSDEGVTDTQYF.

The chain employs TRBV7-2 and TRBJ1-1; TRBD1 is a possible D gene (6 bases). Trimming stripped 5 bases from V and 1 base from J, with 11 bases between. The CDR3 contains 14 residues. The germline V gene encodes CDR1 SGHTA and CDR2 FQGNSA. CDR3 residues: CASSRGAQNTEAFF. DNA of the CDR3: TGTGCCAGCAGCCGGGGGGCTCAGAACACTGAAGCTTTCTTT.

This clonotype came up a few times. The chain carries TRBV6-1 and TRBJ1-5, with D maybe TRBD1 (5 bases). Trimming left V 5 bases short and J 1 base short, with 15 bases between. This CDR3 is 16 amino acids long. Germline V lookup: CDR1 MNHNS, CDR2 SASEGT. The CDR3 is CASSYGGIGSNQPQHF. The CDR3 bases are TGTGCCAGCAGTTACGGGGGGATTGGGAGCAATCAGCCCCAGCATTTT.

The chain recombines TRBV5-6 with TRBJ1-2; D uncertain. This CDR3 spans 14 amino acids. Trimming removed 0 bases at V and 4 bases at J, with 10 bases between. Germline assignment: CDR1 SGHDT and CDR2 YYEEEE. CDR3 nucleotide sequence: TGTGCCAGCAGCTTGGCCGGCCCATTCTATGGCTACACCTTC. Translated, it gives CASSLAGPFYGYTF.

This clonotype was seen at least ten times. The J gene is TRBJ2-7, the V gene TRBV7-8, with a possible D match to TRBD1 (6 bases). The germline CDR1 and CDR2 sequences are SGHVS and FQNEAQ. Trimming removed 2 bases at V and 4 bases at J, with 12 bases between. The CDR3 spans 14 residues. CDR3 DNA: TGTGCCAGCAGCTTAAAGGGACAAACTTACGAGCAGTACTTC. This translates into CASSLKGQTYEQYF.

This clonotype was detected only a few times. The rearrangement uses TRBV14 and TRBJ2-7; D is uncertain. CDR1 and CDR2 from the germline V gene are SGHDN and FVKESK. Trimming pared 0 bases from V and 6 bases from J, leaving 9 bases between. This CDR3 has 13 residues. The CDR3 DNA reads as TGTGCCAGCAGCCAAGAATTGGGTTCCGAGCAGTACTTC. Protein sequence: CASSQELGSEQYF.

This clonotype was found a few times. The chain employs TRBV2 and TRBJ1-6; 8 nucleotides align to TRBD1. The V and J ends lost 4 bases and 7 bases, in that order; junction bases with no gene match: 9. CDR3 size: 16 residues. Germline V lookup: CDR1 SNHLY, CDR2 FYNNEI. In DNA, the CDR3 is TGTGCCAGCAGTGTTGAAGGACAGGGAAACAATTCACCCCTCCACTTT. This gives the protein CASSVEGQGNNSPLHF.

This clonotype was seen ten or more times. V and J are TRBV10-3 and TRBJ2-7; 8 bases map to TRBD2. The CDR3 has 16 amino acids. The ends lost 2 bases at V and 0 bases at J; junction bases unmatched: 6. CDR1 is ENHRY and CDR2 is SYGVKD in the germline V gene. CDR3 sequence: CAISEVWRGDSYEQYF. CDR3 DNA: TGTGCCATCAGTGAGGTTTGGCGGGGGGACTCCTACGAGCAGTACTTC.

This clonotype was seen ten or more times. The chain uses TRBV28 and TRBJ1-2; possibly TRBD1 for D (5 bases). This CDR3 has 13 amino acids. Germline values: CDR1 MDHEN, CDR2 SYDVKM. The V gene lost 5 bases and the J gene lost 3 bases, with 10 bases spanning the gap. CDR3 sequence: CASSPRVDYGYTF. In DNA form, the CDR3 reads TGTGCCAGCAGTCCCAGGGTTGACTATGGCTACACCTTC.

The chain is built from TRBV10-3 and TRBJ1-1; D uncertain. Germline values: CDR1 ENHRY, CDR2 SYGVKD. The CDR3 loop spans 14 amino acids. Trimming removed 7 bases at V and 1 base at J, with 13 bases between. CDR3 loop: CAITPGGGNTEAFF. CDR3 DNA sequence: TGTGCCATCACGCCGGGAGGCGGGAACACTGAAGCTTTCTTT.

A note on this clonotype: The junction and the germline gene differ at one end; a read error may be behind it. The chain combines TRBV6-1 with TRBJ2-2; D unresolved. Germline CDR1 is MNHNS and CDR2 is SASEGT. There are 14 residues in the CDR3. The CDR3 here is CASARQVNAGELFF. CDR3 bases: TGTGCCAGCGCAAGGCAGGTGAACGCCGGGGAGCTGTTTTTT.

The CDR3 is CSARRPRGGGNEQFF. The CDR3 nucleotides are TGCAGTGCTAGGCGGCCACGGGGGGGCGGCAATGAGCAGTTCTTC. The chain employs TRBV20-1 and TRBJ2-1; TRBD2 agrees at 8 bases. V dropped 3 bases and J dropped 6; count of bases not matched to a gene: 10. CDR3 length: 15 amino acids. Germline CDR1 and CDR2: DFQATT and SNEGSKA (reference sequence).

The chain combines TRBV30 with TRBJ1-2; D is uncertain. The CDR3 has 14 residues. CDR1 and CDR2 from the germline V gene are GTSNPN and SVGIG (reference sequence). V was cut by 0 bases and J by 6 bases, with 14 bases left in between. As DNA, the CDR3 is TGTGCCTGGAGTGTTAAGCCCCCCGCCCATGGCTACACCTTC. Its translation: CAWSVKPPAHGYTF.

The V call is TRBV24-1, the J call TRBJ1-5; TRBD1 matches 10 bases. The germline CDR1 and CDR2 sequences are KGHDR and SFDVKD. Trimming cost V 9 bases and J 3 bases; bases outside gene matches: 1. This CDR3 is 13 amino acids long. The CDR3 DNA is TGTGCCACCGGGACAGGGGACAATCAGCCCCAGCATTTT. Translating gives CATGTGDNQPQHF.

This chain connects TRBV6-2 or TRBV6-3 to TRBJ2-3; a weak D match, TRBD1 (5 bases). CDR3 length: 14 residues. Germline CDR1 MNHEY, CDR2 SVGEGT. Trimming removed 5 bases at V and 5 bases at J, with 14 bases between. The CDR3 region is CASSEQERGDTQYF. The CDR3 DNA reads TGTGCCAGCAGTGAACAGGAGCGAGGAGATACGCAGTATTTT.

This clonotype has at least ten counts. The chain employs TRBV24-1 and TRBJ2-5; perhaps TRBD2 as D (5 bases). The CDR3 extends over 15 amino acids. The V gene's germline CDR1 is KGHDR and CDR2 SFDVKD. V was shortened by 3 bases and J by 4 bases, with 14 bases between the two germline ends. The CDR3, as DNA: TGTGCCACCAGTGATAGCGGCCAAGGACGAGAGACCCAGTACTTC. Amino acid sequence: CATSDSGQGRETQYF.

This clonotype appeared a few times. The chain recombines TRBV20-1 with TRBJ1-2; 8 bases map to TRBD1. CDR3 length equals 13 residues. Germline V gene sequence: CDR1 DFQATT, CDR2 SNEGSKA (reference sequence). CDR3 bases: TGCAGCTCCCCGGACAGGGCGGACTATGGCTACACCTTC. Translated: CSSPDRADYGYTF.

This clonotype was seen repeatedly, ten times or more. The rearrangement links TRBV11-2 to TRBJ2-5, with TRBD2 identical over 13 bases. J was trimmed by 5 bases and V by 2 bases; bases with no gene match: 8. This CDR3 contains 17 residues. Germline CDR1 and CDR2: SGHAT and FQNNGV. The chain's CDR3 is CASSLQGGLAGEETQYF. The CDR3 nucleotides read TGTGCCAGCAGCTTACAAGGTGGACTAGCGGGAGAGGAGACCCAGTACTTC.

The chain is built from TRBV20-1 and TRBJ2-7; 7 positions agree with TRBD1. Germline V gene lookup returns CDR1 DFQATT and CDR2 SNEGSKA (reference sequence). With 6 bases clipped from V and 1 base from J, the junction kept 6 bases outside the gene matches. CDR3 length: 13 amino acids. CDR3 DNA: TGCAGTGCCGACGGACAGGAGTCCTACGAGCAGTACTTC. Translation: CSADGQESYEQYF.

This clonotype came up a few times. The rearrangement joins TRBV30 to TRBJ2-7; a weak D match, TRBD1 (5 bases). CDR1 and CDR2 from the germline V gene are GTSNPN and SVGIG (reference sequence). Trimming pared 5 bases from V and 1 base from J, leaving 9 bases between. The CDR3 runs to 12 residues. As DNA, the CDR3 is TGTGCCTGGCAGGGTGTATCCTACGAGCAGTACTTC. It specifies CAWQGVSYEQYF.

This clonotype was counted at least ten times. This chain joins TRBV15 and TRBJ2-7; D gene uncertain. Germline V gene sequence: CDR1 LNHNV, CDR2 YYDKDF (reference sequence). Trimming removed 3 bases from V and 0 bases from J, with 6 bases in between. CDR3 size: 13 residues. CDR3 loop: CATSRLPSYEQYF. The CDR3 coding sequence is TGTGCCACCAGCAGGCTACCCTCCTACGAGCAGTACTTC.

The V and J genes are TRBV6-1 and TRBJ2-7; 11 bases agree with TRBD2. This CDR3 is 13 amino acids long. Germline V gene data show CDR1 as MNHNS and CDR2 as SASEGT. V dropped 11 bases and J dropped 4; count of bases not matched to a gene: 7. CDR3: CAARTSGQYEQYF. As DNA, the CDR3 is TGTGCCGCCCGGACTAGCGGGCAATACGAGCAGTACTTC.

This clonotype showed up just a few times. The chain carries TRBV14 and TRBJ1-1; D uncertain. The CDR3 loop spans 14 amino acids. Germline-derived CDR1 and CDR2 are SGHDN and FVKESK. V dropped 6 bases and J dropped 0 bases, with 11 bases sitting between them. The CDR3 reads CASRPESLNTEAFF. The CDR3 region has the DNA TGTGCCAGCAGACCCGAGTCTCTGAACACTGAAGCTTTCTTT.

This clonotype was seen a few times. The gene calls are TRBV5-1 and TRBJ2-2, with D unresolved. Germline V CDR1 and CDR2: SGHRS, YFSETQ. The CDR3 sequence is 12 residues long. V was pared by 5 bases and J by 2 bases, with 4 bases between. CDR3 sequence reads: CASRYNTGELFF. The DNA of the CDR3 is TGCGCCAGCAGGTACAACACCGGGGAGCTGTTTTTT.

This clonotype was counted ten times or more. V usage is TRBV6-5 and J usage is TRBJ1-3; no clear D. CDR1 is MNHEY, CDR2 SVGAGI, per germline. The CDR3 totals 14 residues. V lost 1 base to trimming and J lost 2 bases, with 6 bases between them. This chain's CDR3 is CASSYLAPGNTIYF. CDR3 DNA sequence: TGTGCCAGCAGTTACTTAGCGCCTGGAAACACCATATATTTT.